One sample yielded the 12 T cell receptor beta chains listed below, sequenced in a study of cytomegalovirus exposure and HLA in healthy donors. Primers included in the PCR were 60 Vbeta and 13 Jbeta primers. Profiled with immunoSEQ multiplex PCR; TCRdb holds only in-frame clones, not every one. The sample records 100,000 to 120,000 clones, about 81% being singletons. Sequenced: PBMCs. All receptors derive from a young man in good health and CMV-seronegative.

V is TRBV5-1 and J is TRBJ1-2; 7 bases are shared with TRBD1. CDR1 is SGHRS and CDR2 is YFSETQ in the germline V gene. The ends lost 0 bases at V and 5 bases at J; junction bases unmatched: 4. The CDR3 has 14 residues. CDR3 residues: CASSLGSGGYGYTF. The CDR3 region has the DNA TGCGCCAGCAGCTTGGGATCAGGGGGGTATGGCTACACCTTC.

This clone has more than one count but fewer than ten. The chain employs TRBV15 and TRBJ2-3, with D perhaps matching TRBD1 (6 bases). The V end lost 5 bases, the J end lost 3 bases, and 15 bases lay between the germline ends. CDR3 size: 15 residues. The germline V gene has CDR1 LNHNV and CDR2 YYDKDF (reference sequence). CDR3 in DNA: TGTGCCACCAGCTTTGGGGGCGAAGCGACAGATACGCAGTATTTT. This encodes CATSFGGEATDTQYF.

The J gene is TRBJ2-1, the V gene TRBV5-4; 9 nucleotides line up with TRBD1. Germline V CDR1 and CDR2: SGHNT, YYREEE (reference sequence). The CDR3 has 15 residues. V lost 3 bases, J lost 4 bases, and 5 bases stayed unmatched. Written as DNA, the CDR3 is TGTGCCAGCAGCTCGACGACAGGGGGGTACAATGAGCAGTTCTTC. Its protein product is CASSSTTGGYNEQFF. The full variable domain, in which reference TRBV5-4 and TRBJ2-1 provide the parts outside the CDR3, is ETGVTQSPTHLIKTRGQQVTLRCSSQSGHNTVSWYQQALGQGPQFIFQYYREEENGRGNFPPRFSGLQFPNYSSELNVNALELDDSALYLCASSSTTGGYNEQFFGPGTRLTVL.

V and J are TRBV11-2 and TRBJ2-7; 11 bases agree with TRBD1. Per germline, CDR1 SGHAT and CDR2 FQNNGV. V lost 4 bases and J lost 4; bases outside the gene matches: 0. The CDR3 contains 13 residues. The chain's CDR3 is CASSWDRGYEQYF. The CDR3 DNA is TGTGCCAGCAGCTGGGACAGGGGGTACGAGCAGTACTTC.

The V and J genes are TRBV29-1 and TRBJ2-5; 7 positions agree with TRBD1. The J call is uncertain, as TRBJ2-7 better fits the DNA end. CDR1 is SQVTM and CDR2 is ANQGSEA in the germline V gene. CDR3 length equals 11 residues. The CDR3 DNA reads as TGCAGCGTGGGACAGCTCGACGAGCAGTACTTC. Its translation is CSVGQLDEQYF.

The rearrangement links TRBV4-3 to TRBJ2-1, with 8 nucleotides matching TRBD1. Trimming removed 0 bases from V and 7 bases from J; junction bases left unmatched: 8. CDR1 and CDR2 (germline): LGHNA, YSLEER. The CDR3 runs 16 residues. CDR3: CASSQEVQGAQNEQFF. The CDR3 DNA follows: TGCGCCAGCAGCCAAGAAGTCCAGGGGGCGCAGAATGAGCAGTTCTTC.

The rearrangement links TRBV27 to TRBJ1-2; D is ambiguous. CDR3 length: 11 residues. CDR1 MNHEY and CDR2 SMNVEV come from the germline V gene (reference sequence). V lost 6 bases and J lost 6, with 8 bases in between. This chain's CDR3 is CASRGEDGYTF. DNA for the CDR3: TGTGCCAGCAGGGGAGAGGATGGCTACACCTTC.

A few counts support this clone. The chain joins TRBV5-5 to TRBJ2-5; 10 bases align to TRBD2. J was trimmed by 3 bases and V by 0 bases; bases with no gene match: 8. Per germline, CDR1 SGHKS and CDR2 YYEKEE (reference sequence). The CDR3 covers 17 residues. CDR3 DNA sequence: TGTGCCAGCAGCTTGGGACGATTTACTAGCGGGGAAGAGACCCAGTACTTC. The encoded protein is CASSLGRFTSGEETQYF.

The rearrangement links TRBV27 to TRBJ2-7; 10 nucleotides align to TRBD1. Trimming at V came to 5 bases and at J to 2 bases, leaving 9 bases not matched to a gene. The CDR3 has 16 residues. Per the germline V gene, CDR1 is MNHEY and CDR2 is SMNVEV (reference sequence). CDR3: CASSPLTGGAPYEQYF. The CDR3 DNA reads TGTGCCAGCAGTCCACTGACAGGGGGCGCTCCCTACGAGCAGTACTTC.

The chain links TRBV27 to TRBJ2-3, with 10 nucleotides matching TRBD1. This CDR3 is built from 16 residues. With 4 bases clipped from V and 1 base from J, the junction kept 5 bases outside the gene matches. Per the germline V gene, CDR1 is MNHEY and CDR2 is SMNVEV (reference sequence). The CDR3 bases are TGTGCCAGCAGTTCGTTGACAGGGGGCGGCACAGATACGCAGTATTTT. Protein: CASSSLTGGGTDTQYF.

The chain is built from TRBV4-1 and TRBJ2-1, with D tentatively TRBD1 (6 bases). Germline V CDR1 and CDR2: MGHRA, YSYEKL. The length of the CDR3 is 16 residues. V was cut by 1 base and J by 10 bases, with 20 bases left in between. The CDR3 loop reads CASSQGGGATFREQFF. In DNA form, the CDR3 reads TGCGCCAGCAGCCAAGGTGGGGGCGCGACCTTTCGGGAGCAGTTCTTC.

The rearrangement joins TRBV30 to TRBJ2-7; tentative D call: TRBD1 (5 bases). Germline CDR1 is GTSNPN and CDR2 is SVGIG (reference sequence). Trimming took off 4 bases at V and 0 bases at J, with 7 bases between the two ends. The CDR3 is 12 amino acids. The CDR3, as DNA: TGTGCCTGGACGGACACCTCCTACGAGCAGTACTTC. Its protein product is CAWTDTSYEQYF.